The clone carrying this T cell receptor (beta chain) was seen only a few times. This sample was included in a study of response to subunit inactivated influenza vaccine. V lost 6 bases to trimming and J lost 7 bases, with 9 bases between them. Germline V gene data show CDR1 as SNHLY and CDR2 as FYNNEI. This CDR3 is built from 11 residues. Each CDR3 protein is one row after TCRdb ran MiXCR on the RT-PCR reads. The sample holds hundreds of thousands of distinct CDR3 sequences, around 14% seen once. This specimen was PBMCs from blood, taken approximately 12 days after vaccination. This TCR was sampled from a man in his forties or fifties who received an inactivated influenza vaccine. The chain has TRBV2 and TRBJ1-2, with D uncertain. The DNA of the CDR3 is TGTGCCAGCAGCGCCCTCGGTGGCTACACCTTC. Translating gives CASSALGGYTF.